The entry below gives a single T cell receptor beta chain sequence along with its context. This sample was included in a study of long-term antiretroviral therapy in people with HIV. Run at survey level, the immunoSEQ assay was version v3.0. Measured with immunoSEQ multiplex PCR; TCRdb has only the in-frame clones, and not every one. The top ten hold 10% to 13% of the sample, which has tens of thousands of clones, approximately 85% seen once. V was trimmed by 2 bases and J by 4 bases, leaving 3 bases between them. The CDR3 consists of 12 residues. The germline V gene encodes CDR1 SGHTA and CDR2 FQGNSA.

The chain has TRBV7-2 and TRBJ2-1; D is unresolved. This clonotype was sampled from a man younger than 35 with HIV. The input for sequencing was unsorted PBMCs, taken 2.2 years after starting antiretroviral therapy. The CDR3 DNA reads TGTGCCAGCAGCTTACTTTACAATGAGCAGTTCTTC. It is translated as CASSLLYNEQFF.